This TCR beta chain was captured in a study of blood T cell repertoires in COVID-19 (dated by TCRdb to the early 2020s). In terms of the full investigation: Samples covering the acute and convalescent phases of COVID-19 were provided by collaborators in the United States, Italy and Spain. The prospective study material was composed of cDNA or gDNA derived from T cells, B-cell-depleted T cells, or PBMCs. Deeply sampled blood TCRbeta repertoires from subjects exposed to, actively infected with, or recovered from COVID-19 were included in the dataset. The repertoires were made available in a free public database intended to serve as a resource for research on the immune response to SARS-CoV-2. The samples were drawn from two sources: the first 160 participants of the ongoing ImmuneRACE study, and 1,200 or so subjects contributed by 6 global collaborators. The sample metadata nearly always contained a de-identified subject ID, COVID-19 status, age in years and sex. Where available, HLA class I and class II types were taken from metadata supplied by the sample provider and were not determined by assay-based typing. The full study reports these points: Clinical and demographic metadata were provided uncurated, with the amount varying by source and participant.

Relative to germline, V is missing 6 bases and J is missing 0 bases, with 8 bases of the junction outside any gene match. The germline V gene supplies CDR1 SGHVS and CDR2 FQNEAQ. Including cysteine and phenylalanine, the CDR3 has 17 amino acids. Only the CDR3 region is kept as DNA, spanning 51 bases read in frame from base 1. Another Seattle source contributed samples from volunteer blood donors who had recovered from COVID-19. The collaborating institutions used their own protocols to collect whole blood in K2EDTA tubes. Collaborator samples were shipped for TCRbeta analysis as frozen whole blood, isolated PBMCs, or DNA extracted from either sample type. TCRbeta CDR3 regions were amplified from genomic DNA by means of the immunoSEQ Assay, a bias-controlled multiplex PCR. In the authors' own workflow: Nucleated cell counts per sample were estimated from amplification of reference gene primers within the assay. To quantify the absolute abundance of each unique TCRbeta CDR3 rearrangement, sequence reads were collapsed and filtered. For each sample, productive Simpson clonality was calculated as the square root of Simpson's diversity index across productive rearrangements. TCRdb provides this immuneACCESS table in a form limited to in-frame rearrangements. Some clones are lacking; in checked studies, under half of them reflect an unresolved V gene, and why the rest are absent is not known. V and J calls and clone size are as listed in that table; D and trimming were resolved from the DNA. The sample table lists nearly 200,000 clones, 70% to 90% of them with a count of one. 5% to 8% of the sample comes from the top ten.

On this clone: The specificity of this receptor is unknown. Within one base of it there is no much larger clone, and no base qualities were kept.

This chain is built from TRBV7-8 and TRBJ2-2; 9 junctional bases match TRBD2. The receptor's source is a woman aged 40-49 years who had recovered from COVID-19. The specimen sequenced was peripheral blood. The DNA is as follows: TGTGCCAGCAGACCCAAGGGACTAGCCTCGAACACCGGGGAGCTGTTTTTT. Its protein reads: CASRPKGLASNTGELFF.